What follows are 8 T cell receptor beta chains derived from one specimen sequenced in a study of Graves' ophthalmopathy and Graves' hyperthyroidism. Using RNA transcripts, the TCR beta CDR3 regions were amplified. The first round was an RT-PCR with HTBI primers, and the second round was a multiplex PCR. MiXCR, run by TCRdb on the multiplex PCR reads, gives a single entry per CDR3 protein. Found here are about 660,000 distinct CDR3 sequences, about two fifths of them singletons; the top ten hold roughly 3%. The sequencing input was peripheral blood. These receptors were collected from an adult man with Graves' ophthalmopathy.

This clonotype was seen a handful of times. The chain combines TRBV6-5 with TRBJ1-4; D is possibly TRBD1 (5 bases). The V and J ends lost 3 bases and 7 bases respectively, with 15 bases between them. The CDR3 consists of 15 residues. The germline V gene has CDR1 MNHEY and CDR2 SVGAGI. As DNA, the CDR3 is TGTGCCAGCAGTTATTTGGGGGGACCGTCTGAAAAACTGTTTTTT. It encodes CASSYLGGPSEKLFF.

The rearrangement uses TRBV7-8 and TRBJ1-4, with 7 bases lining up with TRBD1. V dropped 2 bases and J dropped 6; count of bases not matched to a gene: 9. Germline CDR1 reads SGHVS; CDR2 reads FQNEAQ. The CDR3 has 16 residues. CDR3 nucleotides: TGTGCCAGCAGCTTACGAGACGACAGGGTGGATGAAAAACTGTTTTTT. This encodes CASSLRDDRVDEKLFF.

J is TRBJ2-7 and V is TRBV9; 14 bases are a match to TRBD2. V gave up 7 bases and J gave up 4 bases; unmatched junction bases: 10. Germline lookup yields CDR1 SGDLS and CDR2 YYNGEE. This CDR3 region has 16 residues. CDR3 nucleotides: TGTGCCAGCTCACAAGGGACTAGCGGGAGCGGGTACGAGCAGTACTTC. Protein sequence: CASSQGTSGSGYEQYF.

This clonotype was detected only a few times. The chain employs TRBV5-1 and TRBJ2-2; the D call may be TRBD1 or TRBD2 (5 bases each). CDR3 length: 16 residues. V was shortened by 0 bases and J by 4 bases, with 13 bases between the two germline ends. Germline lookup yields CDR1 SGHRS and CDR2 YFSETQ. CDR3 residues: CASSLGPGTSTGELFF. CDR3 coding DNA: TGCGCCAGCAGCTTGGGGCCAGGGACGAGCACCGGGGAGCTGTTTTTT.

This clonotype came up a few times. This rearrangement joins TRBV7-2 to TRBJ2-5; 8 bases match TRBD2. The CDR3 is 15 residues long. The V segment lost 5 bases and the J segment 4 bases; nucleotides outside the gene matches: 9. Germline lookup yields CDR1 SGHTA and CDR2 FQGNSA. CDR3 nucleotides: TGTGCCAGCAGCCAAGATGGGCTAGCGGGAGAGACCCAGTACTTC. Protein product: CASSQDGLAGETQYF.

This clonotype was counted ten times or more. The chain links TRBV25-1 to TRBJ1-2; D uncertain. Trimming pared 4 bases from V and 5 bases from J, leaving 5 bases between. The CDR3 runs to 11 residues. The germline V gene has CDR1 MGHDK and CDR2 SYGVNS. The CDR3 DNA reads as TGTGCCAGCAGTGGGCAATATGGCTACACCTTC. As protein: CASSGQYGYTF.

At least ten counts were recorded for this clonotype. Here the CDR3 reads CASSYVRGGELFF. The CDR3 region has the DNA TGTGCCAGCAGCTATGTGCGGGGCGGGGAGCTGTTTTTT. The chain uses TRBV9 and TRBJ2-2; the D gene is possibly TRBD2 (6 bases). The germline V gene has CDR1 SGDLS and CDR2 YYNGEE. The CDR3 length is 13 residues. Between the trimmed V and J ends, which lost 4 bases and 7 bases, there was a span of 11 bases.

CDR3 loop: CATSPRTSGGGTQYF. CDR3 in DNA: TGTGCCACCAGCCCTCGGACTAGCGGGGGTGGGACCCAGTACTTC. The V and J genes are TRBV15 and TRBJ2-5; the match to TRBD2 covers 13 bases. From germline, CDR1 is LNHNV and CDR2 YYDKDF (reference sequence). The CDR3 sequence is 15 residues long. The V gene end was trimmed by 5 bases and the J gene end by 7 bases; junction bases not matched to a gene: 7.